This TCR beta chain was captured by sequencing in a study of patients and donors after allogeneic stem cell transplantation. V lost 2 bases and J lost 0, with 8 bases in between. This CDR3 spans 14 amino acids. Per the germline V gene, CDR1 is MNHEY and CDR2 is SVGAGI. TCRdb processed the RT-PCR reads anew with MiXCR; each CDR3 protein has one entry. The sample records about 410,000 distinct CDR3 sequences, 16% being singletons. Sequencing was performed on blood, either unsorted or a sorted T cell fraction (not recorded which). This chain joins TRBV6-5 and TRBJ2-7; D may be TRBD1 or TRBD2 (5 bases each). This sequence originates from a human donor who was either an allogeneic HSCT recipient or a stem cell or donor lymphocyte infusion donor (not recorded which). It is not recorded whose cells these are; they may come from a transplant donor. In DNA, the CDR3 is TGTGCCAGCAGTTACGTCGGGACCTCCTACGAGCAGTACTTC. The encoded protein is CASSYVGTSYEQYF.